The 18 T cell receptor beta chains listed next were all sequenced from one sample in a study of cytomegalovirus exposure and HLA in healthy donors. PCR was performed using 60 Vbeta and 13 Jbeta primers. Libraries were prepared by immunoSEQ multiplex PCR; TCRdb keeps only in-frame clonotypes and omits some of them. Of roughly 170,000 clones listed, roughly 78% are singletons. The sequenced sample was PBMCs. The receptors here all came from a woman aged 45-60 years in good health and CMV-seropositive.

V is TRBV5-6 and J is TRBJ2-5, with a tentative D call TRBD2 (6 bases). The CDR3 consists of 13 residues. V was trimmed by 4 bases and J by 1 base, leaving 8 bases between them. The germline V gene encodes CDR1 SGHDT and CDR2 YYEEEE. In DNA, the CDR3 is TGTGCCAGCAGCCCGGGGGTCCAAGAGACCCAGTACTTC. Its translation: CASSPGVQETQYF.

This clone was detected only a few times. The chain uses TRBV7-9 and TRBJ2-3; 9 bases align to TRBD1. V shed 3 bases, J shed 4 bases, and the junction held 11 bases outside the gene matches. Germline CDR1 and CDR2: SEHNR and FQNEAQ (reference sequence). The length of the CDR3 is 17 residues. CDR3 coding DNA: TGTGCCAGCAGCTTTTCGGATGGTCGGGACAGGGCAGATACGCAGTATTTT. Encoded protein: CASSFSDGRDRADTQYF.

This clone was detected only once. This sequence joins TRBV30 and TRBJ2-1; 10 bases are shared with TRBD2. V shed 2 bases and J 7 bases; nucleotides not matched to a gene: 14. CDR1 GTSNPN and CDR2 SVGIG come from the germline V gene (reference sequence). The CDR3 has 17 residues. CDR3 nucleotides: TGTGCCTGGAGTCCTCCCCTAGCGGGGGACCTTAAGAATGAGCAGTTCTTC. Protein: CAWSPPLAGDLKNEQFF.

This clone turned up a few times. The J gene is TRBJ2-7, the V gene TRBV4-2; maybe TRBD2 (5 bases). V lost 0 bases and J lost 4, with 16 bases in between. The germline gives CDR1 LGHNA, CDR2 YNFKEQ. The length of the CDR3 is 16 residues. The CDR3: CASSQDPRGFQYEQYF. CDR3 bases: TGTGCCAGCAGCCAAGATCCCCGGGGTTTTCAATACGAGCAGTACTTC.

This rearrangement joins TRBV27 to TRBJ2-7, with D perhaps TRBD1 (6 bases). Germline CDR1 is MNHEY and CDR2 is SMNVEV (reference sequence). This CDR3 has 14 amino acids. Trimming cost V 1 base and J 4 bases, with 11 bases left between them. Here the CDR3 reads CASSLWGPSYEQYF. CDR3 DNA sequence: TGTGCCAGCAGTTTATGGGGGCCTTCGTACGAGCAGTACTTC.

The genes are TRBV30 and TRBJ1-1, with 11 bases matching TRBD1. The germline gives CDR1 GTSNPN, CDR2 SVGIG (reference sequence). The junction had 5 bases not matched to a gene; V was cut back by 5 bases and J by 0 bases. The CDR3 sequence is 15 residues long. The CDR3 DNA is TGTGCCTGGTGGGACAGGGGGTTCATGAACACTGAAGCTTTCTTT. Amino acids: CAWWDRGFMNTEAFF.

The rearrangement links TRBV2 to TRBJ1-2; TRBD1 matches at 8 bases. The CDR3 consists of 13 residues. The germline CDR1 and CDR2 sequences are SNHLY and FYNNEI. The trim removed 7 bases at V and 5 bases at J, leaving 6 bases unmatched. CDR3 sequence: CASMITGGYGYTF. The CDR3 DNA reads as TGTGCCAGCATGATCACAGGGGGATATGGCTACACCTTC.

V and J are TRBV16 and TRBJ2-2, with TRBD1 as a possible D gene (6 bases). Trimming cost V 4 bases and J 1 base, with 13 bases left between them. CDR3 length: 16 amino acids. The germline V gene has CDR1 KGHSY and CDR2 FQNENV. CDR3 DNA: TGTGCCAGCAGCCCTGGGACACCTAGGAACACCGGGGAGCTGTTTTTT. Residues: CASSPGTPRNTGELFF.

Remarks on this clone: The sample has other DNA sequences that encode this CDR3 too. Written as DNA, the CDR3 is TGTGCCAGCAGCGTAGGGCAAGAAGAGACCCAGTACTTC. It specifies CASSVGQEETQYF. The chain has TRBV9 and TRBJ2-5; D gene ambiguous. The CDR3 has 13 amino acids. V was pared by 0 bases and J by 3 bases, with 6 bases between. Looked up from germline, CDR1 is SGDLS and CDR2 is YYNGEE.

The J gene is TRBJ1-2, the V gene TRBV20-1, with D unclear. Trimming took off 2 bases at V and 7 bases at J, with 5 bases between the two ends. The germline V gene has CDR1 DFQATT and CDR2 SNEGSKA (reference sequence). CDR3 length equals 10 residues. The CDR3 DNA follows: TGCAGTGCTAGATTCGGTGGCTACACCTTC. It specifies CSARFGGYTF.

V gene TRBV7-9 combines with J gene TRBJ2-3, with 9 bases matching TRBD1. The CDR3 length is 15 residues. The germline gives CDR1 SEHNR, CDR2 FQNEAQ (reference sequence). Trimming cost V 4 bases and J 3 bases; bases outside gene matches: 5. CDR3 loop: CASSSTGGITDTQYF. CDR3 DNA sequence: TGTGCCAGCAGCTCCACAGGGGGCATAACAGATACGCAGTATTTT. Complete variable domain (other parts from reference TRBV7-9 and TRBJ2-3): DTGVSQNPRHKITKRGQNVTFRCDPISEHNRLYWYRQTLGQGPEFLTYFQNEAQLEKSRLLSDRFSAERPKGSFSTLEIQRTEQGDSAMYLCASSSTGGITDTQYFGPGTRLTVL.

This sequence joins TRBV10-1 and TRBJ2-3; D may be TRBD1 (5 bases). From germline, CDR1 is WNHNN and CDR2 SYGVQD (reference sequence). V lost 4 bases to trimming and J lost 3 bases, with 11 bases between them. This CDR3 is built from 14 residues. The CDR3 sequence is CASSGTGPTDTQYF. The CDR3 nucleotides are TGCGCCAGCAGTGGTACAGGTCCGACAGATACGCAGTATTTT.

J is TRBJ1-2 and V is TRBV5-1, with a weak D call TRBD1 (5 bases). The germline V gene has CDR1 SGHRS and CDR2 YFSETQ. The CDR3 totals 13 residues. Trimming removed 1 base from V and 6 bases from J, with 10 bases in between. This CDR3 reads CASSLYGGDGYTF. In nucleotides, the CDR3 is TGCGCCAGCAGCTTGTATGGAGGGGATGGCTACACCTTC.

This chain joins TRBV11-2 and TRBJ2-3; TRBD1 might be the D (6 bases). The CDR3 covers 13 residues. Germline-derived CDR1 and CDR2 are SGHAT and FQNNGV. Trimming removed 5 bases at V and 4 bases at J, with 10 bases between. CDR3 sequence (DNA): TGTGCCAGCAGCCCACAGGGACCAGATACGCAGTATTTT. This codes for CASSPQGPDTQYF.

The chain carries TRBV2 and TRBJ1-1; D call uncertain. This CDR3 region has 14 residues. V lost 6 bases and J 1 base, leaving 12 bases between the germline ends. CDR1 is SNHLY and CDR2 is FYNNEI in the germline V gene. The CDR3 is CASRNRGKNTEAFF. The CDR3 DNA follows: TGTGCCAGCAGGAATCGGGGTAAGAACACTGAAGCTTTCTTT.

The CDR3 spells CASSDDWGGRSPLHF. CDR3 in DNA: TGTGCCAGCAGTGATGATTGGGGGGGTAGGTCACCCCTCCACTTT. V gene TRBV2 combines with J gene TRBJ1-6, with a tentative D call TRBD1 (5 bases). Between the trimmed V and J ends, which lost 3 bases and 10 bases, there was a span of 16 bases. In germline, CDR1 is SNHLY, CDR2 FYNNEI. This CDR3 is built from 15 residues.

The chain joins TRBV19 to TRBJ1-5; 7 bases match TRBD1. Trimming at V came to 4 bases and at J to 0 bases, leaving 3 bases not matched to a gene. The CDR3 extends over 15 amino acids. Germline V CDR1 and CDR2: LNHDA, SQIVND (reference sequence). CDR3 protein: CASSRYRGSNQPQHF. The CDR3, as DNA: TGTGCCAGTAGTAGGTACAGGGGTAGCAATCAGCCCCAGCATTTT.

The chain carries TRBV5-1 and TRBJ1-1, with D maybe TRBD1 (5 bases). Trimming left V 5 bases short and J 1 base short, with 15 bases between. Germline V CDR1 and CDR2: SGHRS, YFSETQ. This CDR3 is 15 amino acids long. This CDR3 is CASSFPGGENTEAFF. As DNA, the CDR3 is TGCGCCAGCAGTTTCCCGGGGGGGGAGAACACTGAAGCTTTCTTT. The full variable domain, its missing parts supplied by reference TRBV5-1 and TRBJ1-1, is KAGVTQTPRYLIKTRGQQVTLSCSPISGHRSVSWYQQTPGQGLQFLFEYFSETQRNKGNFPGRFSGRQFSNSRSEMNVSTLELGDSALYLCASSFPGGENTEAFFGQGTRLTVV.